Presented here are 8 T cell receptor beta chains from one specimen sequenced in a study of blood T cell repertoires in COVID-19. Data came from immunoSEQ multiplex PCR; TCRdb stores just in-frame clones and leaves some out. The table shows about 170,000 clones, with about 86% occurring only once. Sequencing was performed on peripheral blood. The source of these receptors is a woman in her fifties or sixties with COVID-19, enrolled during active disease.

This clone was seen a single time. The V and J genes are TRBV4-2 and TRBJ2-5; no clear D. Between the trimmed V and J ends, which lost 0 bases and 4 bases, there was a span of 12 bases. The germline V gene has CDR1 LGHNA and CDR2 YNFKEQ. This CDR3 has 15 amino acids. CDR3 nucleotide sequence: TGTGCCAGCAGCCAAGATAGAAAAGCCCGAGAGACCCAGTACTTC. It specifies CASSQDRKARETQYF.

V usage is TRBV23-1 and J usage is TRBJ2-7; 10 bases map to TRBD2. TRBV23-1 is identified as an open reading frame with a role that is uncertain. J was trimmed by 3 bases and V by 4 bases; bases with no gene match: 12. This CDR3 region has 17 residues. CDR3 DNA: TGCGCCAGCAGTCCCGCTAGCGGGAGTAGTCTAATCTACGAGCAGTACTTC. It specifies CASSPASGSSLIYEQYF.

The chain uses TRBV19 and TRBJ1-1; TRBD1 agrees at 8 bases. Germline V gene sequence: CDR1 LNHDA, CDR2 SQIVND (reference sequence). This CDR3 spans 14 amino acids. J lost 4 bases, V lost 3 bases, and 4 bases had no gene match. Here the CDR3 reads CASSMTGVATEAFF. CDR3 coding DNA: TGTGCCAGTAGTATGACAGGGGTGGCCACTGAAGCTTTCTTT.

V is TRBV4-1 and J is TRBJ1-5, with D hard to call. V gave up 4 bases and J gave up 1 base, with 14 bases separating them. CDR1 MGHRA and CDR2 YSYEKL come from the germline V gene. This CDR3 spans 16 amino acids. Here the CDR3 reads CASSPAPTGSNQPQHF. Written as DNA, the CDR3 is TGCGCCAGCAGCCCCGCCCCAACCGGGAGCAATCAGCCCCAGCATTTT.

The rearrangement links TRBV11-2 to TRBJ1-5, with TRBD1 matching 10 bases. The J segment lost 3 bases and the V segment lost 5 bases, leaving 4 bases of the junction unmatched. CDR1 SGHAT and CDR2 FQNNGV come from the germline V gene. CDR3 length: 15 residues. CDR3 in amino acids: CASSPGTGDNQPQHF. The CDR3, as DNA: TGTGCCAGCAGCCCCGGGACAGGGGACAATCAGCCCCAGCATTTT. The full variable domain, completed using reference TRBV11-2 and TRBJ1-5, is EAGVAQSPRYKIIEKRQSVAFWCNPISGHATLYWYQQILGQGPKLLIQFQNNGVVDDSQLPKDRFSAERLKGVDSTLKIQPAKLEDSAVYLCASSPGTGDNQPQHFGDGTRLSIL.

The chain combines TRBV18 with TRBJ2-2; 12 nucleotides align to TRBD2. In germline, CDR1 is KGHSH, CDR2 LQKENI. The trim removed 1 base at V and 7 bases at J, leaving 7 bases unmatched. The CDR3 is 17 amino acids. CDR3 protein: CASSPRLAGGTDGELFF. CDR3 DNA sequence: TGTGCCAGCTCACCACGGCTAGCGGGAGGGACGGACGGGGAGCTGTTTTTT.

This clone is a singleton in its sample. This rearrangement joins TRBV6-5 to TRBJ2-7, with 10 nucleotides matching TRBD2. Germline-derived CDR1 and CDR2 are MNHEY and SVGAGI. The CDR3 length is 14 residues. V gave up 5 bases and J gave up 2 bases; unmatched junction bases: 3. CDR3 sequence (DNA): TGTGCCAGCAGTAGACTAGCGGGCGCCTACGAGCAGTACTTC. Translating it yields CASSRLAGAYEQYF.

V is TRBV7-2 and J is TRBJ1-5; D possibly corresponds to TRBD1 (6 bases). Germline V gene lookup returns CDR1 SGHTA and CDR2 FQGNSA. Trimming removed 4 bases from V and 0 bases from J, with 10 bases in between. This CDR3 contains 15 residues. The CDR3 DNA reads TGTGCCAGCAGCTGGCAGGGGACTAGCAATCAGCCCCAGCATTTT. As protein: CASSWQGTSNQPQHF.